Below are 13 T cell receptor beta chains sequenced from a single sample in a study of T cells in Graves' hyperthyroidism and ophthalmopathy. TCR beta CDR3 region amplification was performed from RNA transcripts. TCR CDR3 underwent first-round RT-PCR with the HTBI primer set. TCRdb re-analysed the multiplex PCR reads in MiXCR, keeping a single row per CDR3 protein. Found here are some 550,000 distinct CDR3 sequences, more than 15% of them singletons; the top ten hold around 3.5%. What was sequenced was blood. These receptors all stem from a woman aged 35 to 49 with Graves' ophthalmopathy.

This clonotype was seen many times. This sequence joins TRBV19 and TRBJ1-1; TRBD1 might be the D (6 bases). The CDR3 sequence is 14 residues long. Trimming removed 7 bases at V and 0 bases at J, with 12 bases between. The germline gives CDR1 LNHDA, CDR2 SQIVND (reference sequence). The CDR3 coding sequence is TGTGCCAGTAAGGACAGAAGGATGAACACTGAAGCTTTCTTT. Amino acid sequence: CASKDRRMNTEAFF.

This clonotype has at least ten counts. This chain links TRBV20-1 with TRBJ2-3; 7 bases fit TRBD2. Germline values: CDR1 DFQATT, CDR2 SNEGSKA (reference sequence). The length of the CDR3 is 14 residues. With V trimmed by 0 bases and J by 4 bases, 4 bases remained unmatched. The CDR3 loop reads CSARDGGEADTQYF. The CDR3 nucleotides read TGCAGTGCTAGAGATGGGGGGGAGGCAGATACGCAGTATTTT.

This chain uses TRBV20-1 with TRBJ1-3; D remains unclear. The V end lost 6 bases, the J end lost 2 bases, and 5 bases lay between the germline ends. CDR3 length equals 11 residues. Per the germline V gene, CDR1 is DFQATT and CDR2 is SNEGSKA (reference sequence). The CDR3 DNA is TGCAGTGCCCGGACTGGAAACACCATATATTTT. This translates into CSARTGNTIYF.

This clonotype was detected many times. The genes are TRBV11-2 and TRBJ2-3; D is unclear. Between the trimmed V and J ends, which lost 0 bases and 2 bases, there was a span of 9 bases. The CDR3 runs to 15 residues. Germline assignment: CDR1 SGHAT and CDR2 FQNNGV. The CDR3, as DNA: TGTGCCAGCAGCTTAGAGGTCTATAACACAGATACGCAGTATTTT. Translating gives CASSLEVYNTDTQYF.

The table lists this clonotype with a few counts. The chain joins TRBV12-3 or TRBV12-4 to TRBJ2-5; D call uncertain. Deletions cut 1 base from V and 5 bases from J, with 11 bases between. This CDR3 has 14 residues. CDR3 DNA: TGTGCCAGCAGTTTAGGCTACCCGGGCGAGACCCAGTACTTC. Translation gives CASSLGYPGETQYF.

This clonotype came up a few times. This rearrangement joins TRBV4-2 to TRBJ2-3, with 10 bases aligning to TRBD2. Trimming removed 0 bases from V and 4 bases from J; junction bases left unmatched: 7. CDR1 LGHNA and CDR2 YNFKEQ come from the germline V gene. This CDR3 spans 17 amino acids. CDR3 bases: TGTGCCAGCAGCCAAGAGGGCCTAGCGGGGGTGGCAGATACGCAGTATTTT. This translates into CASSQEGLAGVADTQYF.

This clonotype was recorded many times. The gene calls are TRBV9 and TRBJ1-2; D ambiguous. CDR1 and CDR2 from the germline V gene are SGDLS and YYNGEE. The CDR3 extends over 15 amino acids. Trimming took off 0 bases at V and 2 bases at J, with 11 bases between the two ends. The CDR3 sequence: CASSVDPDANYGYTF. The CDR3 nucleotides are TGTGCCAGCAGCGTAGACCCAGATGCCAACTATGGCTACACCTTC.

This clonotype was seen repeatedly, ten times or more. V usage is TRBV2 and J usage is TRBJ2-7; TRBD1 matches 9 bases. The CDR3 is 14 residues long. With V trimmed by 5 bases and J by 0 bases, 2 bases remained unmatched. Germline V lookup: CDR1 SNHLY, CDR2 FYNNEI. The CDR3 protein is CASSKTGGSYEQYF. The CDR3 nucleotides read TGTGCCAGCAGTAAGACAGGGGGCTCCTACGAGCAGTACTTC.

The chain combines TRBV4-2 with TRBJ2-7; 14 bases align to TRBD2. The J segment lost 6 bases and the V segment lost 4 bases, leaving 8 bases of the junction unmatched. Germline loops: CDR1 LGHNA, CDR2 YNFKEQ. The length of the CDR3 is 16 residues. The CDR3 nucleotides are TGTGCCAGCAGCCCCGGGACTAGCGGGAGCCTCTGCGAGCAGTACTTC. Its translation is CASSPGTSGSLCEQYF.

This clonotype was picked up a small number of times. CDR3 sequence reads: CASSFSEGGYNEQFF. In DNA, the CDR3 is TGTGCCAGCAGCTTTTCAGAGGGTGGGTACAATGAGCAGTTCTTC. J is TRBJ2-1 and V is TRBV5-5; TRBD2 is a possible D gene (5 bases). The CDR3 runs 15 residues. The germline gives CDR1 SGHKS, CDR2 YYEKEE (reference sequence). V was trimmed by 2 bases and J by 4 bases, leaving 13 bases between them.

This clonotype was picked up many times. This rearrangement joins TRBV20-1 to TRBJ2-3, with D possibly matching TRBD2 (6 bases). Looked up from germline, CDR1 is DFQATT and CDR2 is SNEGSKA (reference sequence). V lost 3 bases and J 2 bases, leaving 15 bases between the germline ends. The CDR3 is made up of 15 amino acids. CDR3 in amino acids: CSARASGAATDTQYF. The DNA for the CDR3 is TGCAGTGCTAGGGCCTCGGGAGCTGCCACAGATACGCAGTATTTT.

This chain joins TRBV7-8 and TRBJ2-2; no clear D. CDR1 is SGHVS and CDR2 is FQNEAQ in the germline V gene. This CDR3 is built from 15 residues. Trimming took off 1 base at V and 7 bases at J, with 13 bases between the two ends. CDR3: CASSLVLASGGELFF. CDR3 nucleotides: TGTGCCAGCAGCTTAGTTTTGGCCTCGGGCGGGGAGCTGTTTTTT.

This clonotype was seen a handful of times. J is TRBJ1-4 and V is TRBV30; the D is unclear. The CDR3 runs 14 residues. Germline V gives CDR1 GTSNPN, CDR2 SVGIG (reference sequence). The V and J ends lost 5 bases and 8 bases respectively, with 18 bases between them. The CDR3 loop reads CAWGLTTVVEKLFF. CDR3 nucleotides: TGTGCCTGGGGCCTGACCACGGTAGTGGAAAAACTGTTTTTT.